This T cell receptor (beta chain) was sequenced for a study of blood T cell repertoires in COVID-19. Across the whole study: Sites in the United States, Italy and Spain provided acute and convalescent COVID-19 samples. T cells, B-cell-depleted T cells, or PBMCs provided the cDNA or gDNA that served as material.

Clones were sequenced by immunoSEQ multiplex PCR, and TCRdb holds only the in-frame ones, with some missing. The sample holds under 200,000 clones; more than 70% are singletons and the top ten take 12% to 15%. CDR1 and CDR2 from the germline V gene are LGHDT and YNNKEL (reference sequence). Between the trimmed V and J ends, which lost 4 bases and 2 bases, there was a span of 12 bases. The CDR3 contains 15 residues. This clone was recorded once. This chain connects TRBV3-1 (or the pseudogene TRBV3-2) to TRBJ1-5, with D possibly TRBD1 on 5 matching bases. The sample consisted of peripheral blood. The TCR comes from a man aged 18 to 29 with active or convalescent COVID-19. The CDR3 DNA reads as TGTGCCAGCAGCCCACAGGCCTATGGCAATCAGCCCCAGCATTTT. The encoded protein is CASSPQAYGNQPQHF.